The T cell receptor (beta chain) under discussion was sequenced for a study of human T cells and chemical hapten exposure. Study-wide results and caveats: Clustering by CDR3 similarity yielded significantly more large clusters from expanded TCRs than controls.

This clonotype was detected only a few times. Antigen specificity is unknown. CDR1 SGHAT and CDR2 FQNNGV come from the germline V gene. The trim removed 1 base at V and 10 bases at J, leaving 4 bases unmatched. The CDR3 is 13 residues long. TCRdb fed the RACE reads into MiXCR, producing one record per CDR3 protein. The sample lists about 260,000 distinct CDR3 sequences; over 8% were seen once. The sample's time point: pre-sensitization, week 0. The sample's treatment: therapeutic diphenylcyclopropenone sensitization with weekly scalp DPC. J is TRBJ2-1 and V is TRBV11-2; 7 bases fit TRBD2. The sample consisted of whole blood, taken in connection with sensitization to the hapten diphenylcyclopropenone (DPC). The sequence was obtained from a woman in her thirties or forties with alopecia areata. Some clones in this sample may be carry-over from other donors' samples. CDR3 in amino acids: CASSLGLADEQFF. The DNA of the CDR3 is TGTGCCAGCAGCTTAGGCCTAGCGGACGAGCAGTTCTTC.